The 5 T cell receptor beta chains below all came from one sample that was sequenced in a study of neurological immune-mediated disorders. TCRdb analysed the 5' RACE reads with MiXCR anew, one entry per CDR3 protein. The table records fewer than 20,000 distinct CDR3 sequences, about 3.6% of them present only once. Sequencing input: CD8+ T cells from blood. The receptors originated from a woman aged 35 to 49 in good health.

This clonotype has ten or more counts. V usage is TRBV7-9 and J usage is TRBJ2-1; D gene unclear. Germline V gene sequence: CDR1 SEHNR, CDR2 FQNEAQ (reference sequence). The CDR3 has 12 amino acids. The V end was cut by 3 bases, the J end by 9 bases, with 9 bases between. The CDR3 DNA reads TGTGCCAGCAGCTTCGCGACGTTTGAGCAGTTCTTC. As protein: CASSFATFEQFF.

Ten or more counts support this clonotype. This chain links TRBV10-3 with TRBJ2-1; 9 bases line up with TRBD2. The germline CDR1 and CDR2 sequences are ENHRY and SYGVKD. The CDR3 runs to 18 residues. Germline trimming cut 8 bases from V and 4 bases from J; bases unmatched to any gene: 18. The CDR3 sequence: CAISEEREVWWLYNEQFF. CDR3 sequence (DNA): TGTGCCATCTCTGAGGAGCGGGAGGTCTGGTGGCTTTACAATGAGCAGTTCTTC.

There are many counts of this clonotype. The chain is built from TRBV20-1 and TRBJ2-5; D possibly uses TRBD1 or TRBD2 (5 bases each). The CDR3 consists of 14 residues. Germline values: CDR1 DFQATT, CDR2 SNEGSKA (reference sequence). V was pared by 6 bases and J by 4 bases, with 18 bases between. CDR3 nucleotides: TGCAGTGCCCCGGGACCCAAGATTGGAGAGACCCAGTACTTC. Amino acid sequence: CSAPGPKIGETQYF.

This clonotype was counted at least ten times. This chain uses TRBV29-1 with TRBJ2-7; 12 nucleotides align to TRBD2. Germline CDR1 reads SQVTM; CDR2 reads ANQGSEA. The ends lost 3 bases at V and 0 bases at J; junction bases unmatched: 18. The length of the CDR3 is 20 residues. The CDR3, as DNA: TGCAGCGTTGACGGCCTGAGAACCGGGACTAGCGGGCGTAACTCCTACGAGCAGTACTTC. This sequence encodes CSVDGLRTGTSGRNSYEQYF.

Ten or more counts support this clonotype. The chain joins TRBV6-5 to TRBJ1-2, with a possible D match to TRBD1 (6 bases). The CDR3 is made up of 13 amino acids. V was trimmed by 4 bases and J by 7 bases, leaving 13 bases between them. Per the germline V gene, CDR1 is MNHEY and CDR2 is SVGAGI. CDR3 protein: CASSSSGARGYTF. The CDR3 DNA follows: TGTGCCAGCAGTTCCTCGGGGGCGCGTGGCTACACCTTC.